This paragraph covers one T cell receptor beta chain sequence. This could be a read error, since a much larger clone is one nucleotide away. The length of the CDR3 is 16 residues. CDR1 is LGHNA, CDR2 YSLEER, per germline. This sample stems from a study of tumor and adjacent non-tumor tissue in lung cancer. A modified ARM-PCR protocol with three rounds of nested PCR amplified TCRbeta. One entry per CDR3 protein, called by TCRdb with MiXCR from the multiplex PCR reads. The table records approximately 100,000 distinct CDR3 sequences, 75% of them present only once. RNA was extracted from bulk tissue without any cell sorting.

The chain employs TRBV4-3 and TRBJ2-6; D tentatively fits TRBD1 or TRBD2 (5 bases each). The sample taken for sequencing was lung tumor tissue. The TCR originated in a woman between 55 and 75 years old with non-small cell lung cancer. The CDR3 DNA reads TGCGCCAGCAGCCAAGAGGTGGCATCCGGGGCCAACATCCTGACTTTC. Translated, it gives CASSQEVASGANILTF.